These 30 T cell receptor beta chains originate from one sample sequenced in a study of CD8+CD57+ T cells in acquired aplastic anemia. The sequenced patients had an expansion of CD8+CD57+ cells seen by flow cytometry. CDR3 and TCR beta VDJ profiling relied on genomic DNA as the template. TCRdb re-called the reads with MiXCR, one entry per CDR3 protein. The sample shows under 150,000 distinct CDR3 sequences, about 40% of them seen only once. Sequencing was carried out using sorted CD4+, CD8+, or CD8+CD57+ T cells (not recorded which) from PBMCs. These receptors all come from a human donor with aplastic anemia.

The rearrangement uses TRBV24-1 and TRBJ2-1; D gene ambiguous. Germline CDR1 reads KGHDR; CDR2 reads SFDVKD. V lost 2 bases and J lost 4, with 2 bases in between. CDR3 length: 12 residues. The CDR3 region has the DNA TGTGCCACCAGTGATTGGTACAATGAGCAGTTCTTC. Its protein is CATSDWYNEQFF.

This clonotype was counted at least ten times. The V and J genes are TRBV29-1 and TRBJ1-2; TRBD1 is a possible D gene (5 bases). This CDR3 has 12 residues. Trimming pared 7 bases from V and 3 bases from J, leaving 12 bases between. Germline V CDR1 and CDR2: SQVTM, ANQGSEA. CDR3: CSAFDSYYGYTF. DNA of the CDR3: TGCAGCGCCTTCGACAGCTACTATGGCTACACCTTC. Variable domain in full (rest from reference TRBV29-1 and TRBJ1-2): SAVISQKPSRDICQRGTSLTIQCQVDSQVTMMFWYRQQPGQSLTLIATANQGSEATYESGFVIDKFPISRPNLTFSTLTVSNMSPEDSSIYLCSAFDSYYGYTFGSGTRLTVV.

The CDR3 region is CATSSGVTEAFF. DNA for the CDR3: TGTGCCACCAGCTCAGGGGTCACTGAAGCTTTCTTT. The chain employs TRBV15 and TRBJ1-1; D may be TRBD1 (6 bases). The germline CDR1 and CDR2 sequences are LNHNV and YYDKDF (reference sequence). The CDR3 has 12 amino acids. Trimming took 5 bases from V and 4 from J, leaving 8 bases between them.

V usage is TRBV13 and J usage is TRBJ2-3, with TRBD2 matching over 8 bases. The CDR3 has 18 amino acids. The germline CDR1 and CDR2 sequences are PRHDT and FYEKMQ (reference sequence). V gave up 0 bases and J gave up 2 bases; unmatched junction bases: 10. CDR3 region: CASSLGRVSGGITDTQYF. Here the CDR3 DNA reads TGTGCCAGCAGCTTAGGGCGCGTGAGCGGGGGAATCACAGATACGCAGTATTTT.

This clonotype has just a few counts. V and J are TRBV6-1 and TRBJ2-2; D unresolved. This CDR3 contains 13 residues. Germline CDR1 MNHNS, CDR2 SASEGT. V lost 2 bases, J lost 5 bases, and 6 bases lay in between. This chain's CDR3 is CASSETRTGELFF. The CDR3 coding sequence is TGTGCCAGCAGTGAAACGAGGACCGGGGAGCTGTTTTTT.

As for this clonotype: One end of the junction fails to match germline, which may point to a read error. The chain links TRBV6-1 to TRBJ1-2, with TRBD1 matching over 10 bases. CDR1 is MNHNS, CDR2 SASEGT, per germline. This CDR3 has 13 residues. In nucleotides, the CDR3 is TGTGCCAGCAGAAGACAGGGGGCGGATGGCTGCACCTTC. Its translation is CASRRQGADGCTF.

This clonotype was seen a few times. This sequence joins TRBV7-9 and TRBJ2-7, with D possibly TRBD1 on 6 matching bases. This CDR3 spans 12 amino acids. V was shortened by 5 bases and J by 1 base, with 6 bases between the two germline ends. Germline V CDR1 and CDR2: SEHNR, FQNEAQ (reference sequence). DNA for the CDR3: TGTGCCAGCAGCCAGGGGTCCTACGAGCAGTACGTC. Encoded protein: CASSQGSYEQYV.

Comment on this clonotype: One end of the junction does not line up with germline, which may come from a read error. The DNA of the CDR3 is TGTGCCAGCAGTGACAGGACCAGTTCACCCCTCCGCTTT. Amino acid sequence: CASSDRTSSPLRF. V is TRBV2 and J is TRBJ1-6; D is uncertain. CDR1 is SNHLY, CDR2 FYNNEI, per germline. The length of the CDR3 is 13 residues.

At least ten counts were recorded for this clonotype. The chain is built from TRBV6-1 and TRBJ2-7; D uncertain. V was cut by 6 bases and J by 6 bases, with 18 bases left in between. The length of the CDR3 is 14 residues. CDR1 and CDR2 (germline): MNHNS, SASEGT. CDR3 loop: CASSSTVWWSEQYV. The CDR3 DNA reads as TGTGCCAGCAGCTCTACGGTGTGGTGGAGCGAGCAGTACGTC.

This clonotype has a count of ten or more. The chain is built from TRBV12-3 or TRBV12-4 and TRBJ2-1, with D perhaps TRBD2 (6 bases). The CDR3 contains 11 residues. Trimming left V 0 bases short and J 15 bases short, with 9 bases between. The CDR3 coding sequence is TGTGCCAGCAGTTTAGCGGGAGGAAGGTTCTTC. It is translated as CASSLAGGRFF.

The CDR3 DNA reads TGTGCCAGCTCCCGGAGCGGGACAGGCATCCACGAGCAGTACTTC. It translates to CASSRSGTGIHEQYF. This chain connects TRBV6-1 to TRBJ2-7; TRBD1 might be the D (8 bases). Germline V gene lookup returns CDR1 MNHNS and CDR2 SASEGT. The CDR3 has 15 amino acids. V gave up 8 bases and J gave up 5 bases, with 22 bases separating them.

This chain links TRBV2 with TRBJ2-7; perhaps TRBD1 as D (7 bases). The germline CDR1 and CDR2 sequences are SNHLY and FYNNEI. The CDR3 sequence is 13 residues long. V shed 3 bases and J shed 4 bases, with 10 bases lying between them. CDR3 loop: CASSEGGQYEQYF. CDR3 coding DNA: TGTGCCAGCAGTGAGGGGGGACAGTACGAGCAGTACTTC.

This clonotype is a singleton in its sample. The rearrangement links TRBV7-9 to TRBJ1-1, with D possibly matching TRBD1 (6 bases). V was clipped by 1 base and J by 11 bases, with 8 bases between them. Germline CDR1 reads SEHNR; CDR2 reads FQNEAQ (reference sequence). The CDR3 length is 11 residues. The CDR3 DNA sequence: TGTGCCAGCAGCTTAGAAGACAGGGCTTTCTTT. Amino acid sequence: CASSLEDRAFF.

The V gene is TRBV24-1, the J gene TRBJ1-2; D remains ambiguous. The V gene's germline CDR1 is KGHDR and CDR2 SFDVKD. The V and J ends lost 3 bases and 0 bases respectively, with 7 bases between them. This CDR3 comprises 14 residues. For the CDR3, the DNA is TGTGCCACCAGTGATAGGACTACTAACTATGGCTACACCTTC. It specifies CATSDRTTNYGYTF.

This clonotype was seen at least ten times. The rearrangement links TRBV7-2 to TRBJ1-4; no clear D gene. The CDR3 extends over 13 amino acids. Germline CDR1 and CDR2: SGHTA and FQGNSA. The V and J ends lost 6 bases and 8 bases respectively, with 13 bases between them. The CDR3 bases are TGTGCCAGCAGGATGGACCTCAGGGAAAAACTGTTTTTT. Amino acids: CASRMDLREKLFF.

A few counts support this clonotype. V and J are TRBV28 and TRBJ2-7, with a tentative D call TRBD1 (7 bases). Germline assignment: CDR1 MDHEN and CDR2 SYDVKM. The CDR3 length is 15 residues. V was shortened by 7 bases and J by 0 bases, with 16 bases between the two germline ends. DNA of the CDR3: TGTGCCAGCAACCTGCGGCAGGGGGGCTCCTACGAGCAGTACTTC. Its protein is CASNLRQGGSYEQYF.

The chain is built from TRBV7-9 and TRBJ1-3; D gene uncertain. V lost 6 bases, J lost 11 bases, and 14 bases lay in between. The CDR3 runs to 12 residues. Germline V gene sequence: CDR1 SEHNR, CDR2 FQNEAQ (reference sequence). The CDR3 reads CASSTGPGSIYF. CDR3 sequence (DNA): TGTGCCAGCAGTACCGGGCCCGGCTCCATATATTTT. Using reference TRBV7-9 and TRBJ1-3 for the parts outside the CDR3, the full variable domain is DTGVSQNPRHKITKRGQNVTFRCDPISEHNRLYWYRQTLGQGPEFLTYFQNEAQLEKSRLLSDRFSAERPKGSFSTLEIQRTEQGDSAMYLCASSTGPGSIYFGEGSWLTVV.

V gene TRBV20-1 combines with J gene TRBJ1-2; a weak D match, TRBD1 (6 bases). CDR3 length: 14 residues. Between the trimmed V and J ends, which lost 4 bases and 4 bases, there was a span of 16 bases. The germline V gene encodes CDR1 DFQATT and CDR2 SNEGSKA (reference sequence). Written as DNA, the CDR3 is TGCAGTGCTATGCCCCTGGGGGGCTCCTATGGCTACACCTTC. It translates to CSAMPLGGSYGYTF.

This clonotype was seen at least ten times. The V call is TRBV20-1, the J call TRBJ2-5; D not certain. The CDR3 runs to 11 residues. Germline CDR1 DFQATT, CDR2 SNEGSKA (reference sequence). V was shortened by 2 bases and J by 2 bases, with 3 bases between the two germline ends. The CDR3 nucleotides read TGCAGTGCTAGACGACAAGAGACCCAGTACTTC. This gives the protein CSARRQETQYF.

This chain connects TRBV11-1 to TRBJ2-1, with 9 bases identical to TRBD2. Germline CDR1 is SGHAT and CDR2 is FQDESV (reference sequence). This CDR3 region has 14 residues. J was trimmed by 9 bases and V by 5 bases; bases with no gene match: 8. The CDR3 sequence is CASSTSGGRGEQFF. CDR3 nucleotide sequence: TGTGCCAGCAGCACGAGCGGGGGGAGGGGTGAGCAGTTCTTC.

This sequence joins TRBV20-1 and TRBJ2-7, with D unclear. Germline V gene sequence: CDR1 DFQATT, CDR2 SNEGSKA (reference sequence). With 2 bases removed from V and 4 bases from J, the gap between germline ends came to 9 bases. This CDR3 has 12 amino acids. The CDR3 reads CSARFRDYEQYF. CDR3 nucleotide sequence: TGCAGTGCTAGATTTAGGGATTACGAGCAGTACTTC.

Concerning this clonotype: A single base separates this from a much larger clone, so it may be a read error. The rearrangement joins TRBV30 to TRBJ2-7, with 7 bases fitting TRBD1. Germline CDR1 GTSNPN, CDR2 SVGIG (reference sequence). Trimming cost V 5 bases and J 5 bases; bases outside gene matches: 6. This CDR3 region has 12 residues. The CDR3 sequence: CAWGEQGHEQYV. In nucleotides, the CDR3 is TGTGCCTGGGGTGAACAGGGGCACGAGCAGTACGTC.

The chain uses TRBV20-1 and TRBJ1-2; D possibly corresponds to TRBD1 (6 bases). Deletions cut 5 bases from V and 3 bases from J, with 13 bases between. This CDR3 comprises 13 residues. Germline V gives CDR1 DFQATT, CDR2 SNEGSKA (reference sequence). This chain's CDR3 is CSAPHREDYGYTF. The CDR3 DNA reads as TGCAGTGCTCCCCACAGGGAGGACTATGGCTACACCTTC.

This chain uses TRBV30 with TRBJ1-1; D remains unclear. Germline loops: CDR1 GTSNPN, CDR2 SVGIG (reference sequence). The CDR3 sequence is 13 residues long. The germline V and J ends were trimmed by 8 bases and 1 base, with 14 bases remaining between them. CDR3 in amino acids: CARAPAWNTEAFF. Here the CDR3 DNA reads TGTGCCCGGGCCCCCGCCTGGAACACTGAAGCTTTCTTT. The full variable domain, completed using reference TRBV30 and TRBJ1-1, is SQTIHQWPATLVQPVGSPLSLECTVEGTSNPNLYWYRQAAGRGLQLLFYSVGIGQISSEVPQNLSASRPQDRQFILSSKKLLLSDSGFYLCARAPAWNTEAFFGQGTRLTVV.

This clonotype was picked up a small number of times. The chain carries TRBV6-1 and TRBJ2-5; maybe TRBD2 (5 bases). The germline gives CDR1 MNHNS, CDR2 SASEGT. The V and J ends lost 4 bases and 9 bases respectively, with 15 bases between them. This CDR3 comprises 13 residues. This CDR3 reads CASSAGLRAAQYF. The CDR3 DNA is TGTGCCAGCAGTGCAGGACTGCGCGCGGCCCAGTACTTC.

This clonotype showed up many times. The chain recombines TRBV20-1 with TRBJ2-5; D gene unclear. V lost 2 bases and J lost 5, with 9 bases in between. Germline V gene sequence: CDR1 DFQATT, CDR2 SNEGSKA (reference sequence). This CDR3 region has 12 residues. This CDR3 reads CSARREGETQYF. DNA for the CDR3: TGCAGTGCTAGAAGAGAAGGGGAGACCCAGTACTTC.

On this clonotype itself: This could be a read error, since a much larger clone is one nucleotide away. The V and J genes are TRBV5-1 and TRBJ2-2; D possibly matches TRBD1 or TRBD2 (6 bases each). From germline, CDR1 is SGHRS and CDR2 YFSETQ. The CDR3 extends over 15 amino acids. Written as DNA, the CDR3 is TGCGTCAGCACCCAAGGGGGGACGCACACCGGGGAGCTGTTTTTT. Protein sequence: CVSTQGGTHTGELFF.

The V and J genes are TRBV20-1 and TRBJ2-1; tentatively, D is TRBD2 (6 bases). This CDR3 has 15 residues. CDR1 is DFQATT, CDR2 SNEGSKA, per germline (reference sequence). Trimming removed 0 bases from V and 2 bases from J, with 11 bases in between. CDR3 in DNA: TGCAGTGCTAGAGATTATCGGGGGACCTACAATGAGCAGTTCTTC. It encodes CSARDYRGTYNEQFF.

In the case of this clonotype: A junction boundary mismatches the germline segment, possibly from a read error. This rearrangement joins TRBV29-1 to TRBJ2-5; 13 bases align to TRBD2. This CDR3 is 11 amino acids long. The germline CDR1 and CDR2 sequences are SQVTM and ANQGSEA. CDR3 DNA sequence: TGCAGCACCTGGACTAGCGGGGGCCCTGACTTC. Its protein product is CSTWTSGGPDF.

This clonotype was seen ten or more times. The chain combines TRBV9 with TRBJ1-6, with D maybe TRBD1 (6 bases). CDR1 and CDR2 from the germline V gene are SGDLS and YYNGEE. This CDR3 has 15 amino acids. Trimming stripped 3 bases from V and 7 bases from J, with 14 bases between. Written as DNA, the CDR3 is TGTGCCAGCAGCGCCCCAGGGGCCGGGAATTCACCCCTCCACTTT. As protein: CASSAPGAGNSPLHF.